These T cell receptor beta chains were read from a single sample in a study of glioma-infiltrating T cells after dendritic cell vaccination. Measured with immunoSEQ multiplex PCR; TCRdb has only the in-frame clones, and not every one. The table shows under 100,000 clones, with approximately 90% occurring only once. The sequencing here drew on blood, taken before dendritic cell vaccination. These TCRs come from a human donor with glioblastoma. The CDR3 runs from the conserved cysteine through the conserved F or W. The order of the fields is D gene, clone size, V gene, J gene, CDR3 DNA, CDR3 protein. A D gene is named only where the DNA matches it firmly. For some rows the clone size is stated as once, few or many, or as a class when expanded; others skip it.

TRBD2	.	TRBV7-3	TRBJ2-2	TGTGCCAGCAGCGGGAAAACTAGCGGAGTTACCGGGGAGCTGTTTTTT	CASSGKTSGVTGELFF
.	once	TRBV27	TRBJ1-1	TGTGCCAGCAGTTTAGCAGGACAGAACACTGAAGCTTTCTTT	CASSLAGQNTEAFF
.	.	TRBV18	TRBJ1-4	TGTGCCAGCTCACCACCGTCGGGTAATGAAAAACTGTTTTTT	CASSPPSGNEKLFF
.	.	TRBV29-1	TRBJ1-5	TGCAGCGCCGTCACGGGACAAAGCAATCAGCCCCAGCATTTT	CSAVTGQSNQPQHF
TRBD1	once	TRBV5-6	TRBJ1-2	TGTGCCAGCAGCTTCCGGGACAGATTCCTCTATGGCTACACCTTC	CASSFRDRFLYGYTF
.	.	TRBV18	TRBJ1-5	TGTGCCAGCTCACCACGGGCCAGTTATGATCAGCCCCAGCATTTT	CASSPRASYDQPQHF
.	.	TRBV10-3	TRBJ2-7	TGTGCCATCAGTGAGTCTAGAGCGGCCTACGAGCAGTACTTC	CAISESRAAYEQYF
.	.	TRBV29-1	TRBJ2-7	TGCAGCGTTTTGGGGGGTAGCGAGCAGTACTTC	CSVLGGSEQYF
.	.	TRBV5-1	TRBJ1-1	TGCGCCAGCAGCTTAGGCGGTTTGAACACTGAAGCTTTCTTT	CASSLGGLNTEAFF
.	.	TRBV6-5	TRBJ1-5	TGTGCCAGCTCTACCCAGGGAAATCAGCCCCAGCATTTT	CASSTQGNQPQHF
TRBD2	.	TRBV29-1	TRBJ2-7	TGCAGCGTCCGGGAGGGACTGGACTCCTACGAGCAGTACTTC	CSVREGLDSYEQYF
TRBD1	.	TRBV30	TRBJ2-7	TGTGCCTGGAGTGTACTCCGGACAGGGGGCGAGCAGTACTTC	CAWSVLRTGGEQYF
TRBD1	once	TRBV18	TRBJ2-7	TGTGCCAGCTCTTCGGACAGGGTAAACGAGCAGTACTTC	CASSSDRVNEQYF
.	once	TRBV5-1	TRBJ1-1	TGCGCCAGCAGCTTGGTTGGGCAGAACACTGAAGCTTTCTTT	CASSLVGQNTEAFF
.	.	TRBV6-6	TRBJ1-1	TGTGCCAGCAGGTCGCTTGGGGAGGGGGAAGCTTTCTTT	CASRSLGEGEAFF
.	.	TRBV5-4	TRBJ2-1	TGTGCCAGCAGCTTGATGGCTAGCGCGAGCTCCTACAATGAGCAGTTCTTC	CASSLMASASSYNEQFF
.	.	TRBV11-2	TRBJ2-7	TGTGCCAGCAGCTTAGTCGGTTCAGGGGGGCCGTACGAGCAGTACTTC	CASSLVGSGGPYEQYF
TRBD2	.	TRBV9	TRBJ2-3	TGTGCCAGCAGCGTCTTACCGGGACTAGACGCTTCATATACGCAGTATTTT	CASSVLPGLDASYTQYF
.	.	TRBV6-1	TRBJ1-1	TGTGCCAGCAGTGAAGGGGCCAGGGCAAGCACTGAAGCTTTCTTT	CASSEGARASTEAFF
.	.	TRBV11-2	TRBJ2-7	TGTGCCAGCAGCTTAGGGGTACAGAGCTCCTACGAGCAGTACTTC	CASSLGVQSSYEQYF
TRBD1	.	TRBV6-5	TRBJ2-1	TGTGCCAGCAGTTACTCGGCAGGGGGCTCCAATGAGCAGTTCTTC	CASSYSAGGSNEQFF
.	.	TRBV9	TRBJ1-1	TGTGCCAGCAGCGTAACAAGTAACACTGAAGCTTTCTTT	CASSVTSNTEAFF
TRBD2	.	TRBV5-1	TRBJ2-3	TGCGCCAGCAGCTTTAGCGGGGGGGCCGGTGGAGATACGCAGTATTTT	CASSFSGGAGGDTQYF
TRBD1	.	TRBV6-5	TRBJ1-2	TGTGCCAGCAGTTCCGGGACAGGGAGCCCTAACTATGGCTACACCTTC	CASSSGTGSPNYGYTF
TRBD2	.	TRBV12-5	TRBJ2-3	TGTGCTAGTGGTTTGCGGGGGGGCACAGATACGCAGTATTTT	CASGLRGGTDTQYF
.	.	TRBV5-8	TRBJ2-7	TGTGCCAGCAGCCGTCATGGGACCATTAGCGGCGAGCAGTACTTC	CASSRHGTISGEQYF
TRBD1	.	TRBV6-6	TRBJ2-7	TGTGCCAGCAGTTCCCTACAGGGGGGCTACGAGCAGTACTTC	CASSSLQGGYEQYF